What follows is one T cell receptor (beta chain) and its context. What it binds is not known. Sequencing ends 3 residues short of the CDR3 end; the germline J gene provides the rest. The data stem from a study of T cells in women clearing cervical HPV infection. Findings and limits, study-wide: CIN3+ cases had significantly higher TCR richness than controls; evenness did not differ.

Trimming left V 4 bases short and J 0 bases short, with 6 bases between. The CDR3 contains 12 residues. In germline, CDR1 is GTSNPN, CDR2 SVGIG (reference sequence). TCRdb's copy holds only in-frame clones and misses some; the assay was immunoSEQ multiplex PCR. The table gives about 26,000 clones; the top ten clones make up 11% of it. Sequenced material: blood buffy coat. The receptor was derived from a woman between 18 and 70 years old with a cervical HPV16 infection that either progressed to CIN3+ or cleared (not recorded which). The chain has TRBV30 and TRBJ1-1; D remains unclear. The part of the CDR3 DNA that was read is TGTGCCTGGACTCTACTGAACACTGAA. It translates to CAWTLLNTE. The whole CDR3 is CAWTLLNTEAFF.